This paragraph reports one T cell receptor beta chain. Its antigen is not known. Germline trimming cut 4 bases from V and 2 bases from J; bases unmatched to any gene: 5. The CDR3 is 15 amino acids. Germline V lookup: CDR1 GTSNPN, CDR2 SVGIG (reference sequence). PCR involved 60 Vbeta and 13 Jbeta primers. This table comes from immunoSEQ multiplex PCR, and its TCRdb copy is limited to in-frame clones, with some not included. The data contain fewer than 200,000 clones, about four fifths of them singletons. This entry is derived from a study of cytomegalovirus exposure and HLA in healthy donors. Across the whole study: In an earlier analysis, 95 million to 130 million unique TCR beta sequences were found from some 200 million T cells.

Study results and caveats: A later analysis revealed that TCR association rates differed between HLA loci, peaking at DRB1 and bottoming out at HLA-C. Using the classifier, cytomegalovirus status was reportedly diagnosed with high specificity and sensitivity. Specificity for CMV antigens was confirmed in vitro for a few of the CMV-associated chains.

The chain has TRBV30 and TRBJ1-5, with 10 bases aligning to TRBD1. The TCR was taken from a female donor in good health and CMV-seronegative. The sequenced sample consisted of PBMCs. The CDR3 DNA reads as TGTGCCTGGAAGACAGGGGGCATGGGCAATCAGCCCCAGCATTTT. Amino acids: CAWKTGGMGNQPQHF.